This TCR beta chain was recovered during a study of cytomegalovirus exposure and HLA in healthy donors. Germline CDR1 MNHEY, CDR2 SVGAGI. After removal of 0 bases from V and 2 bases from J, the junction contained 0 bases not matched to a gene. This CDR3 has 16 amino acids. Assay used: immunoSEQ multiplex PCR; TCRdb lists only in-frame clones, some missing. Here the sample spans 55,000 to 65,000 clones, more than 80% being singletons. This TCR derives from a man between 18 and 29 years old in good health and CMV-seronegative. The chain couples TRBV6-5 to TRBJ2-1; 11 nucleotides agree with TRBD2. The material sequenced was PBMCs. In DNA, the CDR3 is TGTGCCAGCAGTTACTCGGGACTAGCGGCCTACAATGAGCAGTTCTTC. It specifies CASSYSGLAAYNEQFF.